Below, 28 T cell receptor beta chains from the same sample are listed, as sequenced in a study of shared clonotypes between healthy human individuals (dated by TCRdb to the early 2020s). Receptor amplification or capture employed the immunoSEQ multiplex PCR assay. Held by TCRdb, this immuneACCESS table contains in-frame sequences only and omits some clones. Under half of the omission traces to an unresolved V gene where checked; the cause of the rest is unknown. The sample table contains about 2 million clones; only one count was recorded for approximately 94% of them. The ten top clones hold 1% to 1.3% of the sample. CD8 naive samples were obtained by positive selection for CCR7 among CD45RO-negative cells, yielding a CD45RA+CCR7+ population from which TemRA cells were excluded. Sequenced: naive CD8+ T cells sorted from blood. The cell subset or site tag for this specimen amounts to: CD45RA+CCR7+. All receptors come from a man aged 18-30 years in good health.

V is TRBV6-6 and J is TRBJ2-7; unclear D gene. CDR3 size: 12 residues. The germline CDR1 and CDR2 sequences are MNHNY and SVGAGI (reference sequence). The V and J ends lost 0 bases and 7 bases respectively, with 7 bases between them. The CDR3 reads CASSYSTVEQYF. For the CDR3, the DNA is TGTGCCAGCAGTTACTCGACTGTTGAGCAGTACTTC.

The chain combines TRBV7-9 with TRBJ2-6; a weak D match, TRBD1 (6 bases). CDR3 length: 17 residues. Germline V gene lookup returns CDR1 SEHNR and CDR2 FQNEAQ (reference sequence). V shed 4 bases and J shed 0 bases, with 13 bases lying between them. CDR3 loop: CASSSGHSLSGANVLTF. CDR3 sequence (DNA): TGTGCCAGCAGCTCGGGACACTCTCTCTCTGGGGCCAACGTCCTGACTTTC.

Comment on this clone: The sample holds other DNA sequences that translate to the same CDR3. The chain carries TRBV7-9 and TRBJ1-2, with D uncertain. This CDR3 region has 12 residues. V shed 1 base and J shed 5 bases, with 5 bases lying between them. CDR1 is SEHNR and CDR2 is FQNEAQ in the germline V gene (reference sequence). CDR3 in DNA: TGTGCCAGCAGCTTAGGACTATATGGCTACACCTTC. This translates into CASSLGLYGYTF.

V usage is TRBV2 and J usage is TRBJ2-7; D is unresolved. The CDR3 is 14 residues long. Germline-derived CDR1 and CDR2 are SNHLY and FYNNEI. V was shortened by 2 bases and J by 0 bases, with 8 bases between the two germline ends. CDR3 in amino acids: CASSELGFSYEQYF. For the CDR3, the DNA is TGTGCCAGCAGTGAATTGGGGTTCTCCTACGAGCAGTACTTC.

Concerning this clone: This CDR3 is also generated by other DNA sequences in the sample. This chain connects TRBV25-1 to TRBJ1-2; 8 bases align to TRBD1. The CDR3 consists of 13 residues. The germline CDR1 and CDR2 sequences are MGHDK and SYGVNS. The V gene end was trimmed by 4 bases and the J gene end by 7 bases; junction bases not matched to a gene: 5. The DNA for the CDR3 is TGTGCCAGCAGTGTAACAGGGGGAGGTGGCTACACCTTC. It specifies CASSVTGGGGYTF.

This sequence joins TRBV2 and TRBJ2-7, with 8 positions matching TRBD2. V shed 6 bases and J 3 bases; nucleotides not matched to a gene: 7. CDR1 is SNHLY, CDR2 FYNNEI, per germline. The CDR3 runs to 14 residues. This CDR3 reads CASRLLAVDYEQYF. CDR3 nucleotide sequence: TGTGCCAGCAGGCTACTAGCGGTCGACTACGAGCAGTACTTC.

V usage is TRBV5-6 and J usage is TRBJ1-2; D not certain. Germline V gene sequence: CDR1 SGHDT, CDR2 YYEEEE. Trimming took 1 base from V and 3 from J, leaving 7 bases between them. The CDR3 totals 13 residues. CDR3 nucleotides: TGTGCCAGCAGCTTGCCGTCTCACTATGGCTACACCTTC. Its translation: CASSLPSHYGYTF.

The rearrangement joins TRBV7-9 to TRBJ2-1, with D perhaps matching TRBD2 (6 bases). Trimming took 1 base from V and 7 from J, leaving 17 bases between them. This CDR3 contains 16 residues. The V gene's germline CDR1 is SEHNR and CDR2 FQNEAQ (reference sequence). The CDR3 protein is CASSLVAGSPRNEQFF. The CDR3 nucleotides read TGTGCCAGCAGCTTAGTGGCGGGATCCCCTAGAAATGAGCAGTTCTTC.

With respect to this clone: Other DNA sequences in the sample encode the same CDR3. The chain has TRBV27 and TRBJ2-7; D is uncertain. Germline CDR1 and CDR2: MNHEY and SMNVEV (reference sequence). Trimming took off 5 bases at V and 0 bases at J, with 8 bases between the two ends. The CDR3 totals 13 residues. Here the CDR3 DNA reads TGTGCCAGCAGTGGTCTTACCTCCTACGAGCAGTACTTC. Residues: CASSGLTSYEQYF.

The chain uses TRBV5-1 and TRBJ2-5; possibly TRBD1 for D (6 bases). This CDR3 has 15 amino acids. Trimming stripped 0 bases from V and 0 bases from J, with 9 bases between. The germline CDR1 and CDR2 sequences are SGHRS and YFSETQ. CDR3 nucleotides: TGCGCCAGCAGCTTGGCGGGACACTACCAAGAGACCCAGTACTTC. Amino acids: CASSLAGHYQETQYF.

The rearrangement joins TRBV6-4 to TRBJ1-5; D is uncertain. The germline V gene has CDR1 MRHNA and CDR2 SNTAGT. This CDR3 is 15 amino acids long. V was cut by 8 bases and J by 0 bases, with 14 bases left in between. This chain's CDR3 is CASRADQFSNQPQHF. The DNA for the CDR3 is TGTGCCAGCCGTGCGGATCAGTTTAGCAATCAGCCCCAGCATTTT.

The chain uses TRBV7-9 and TRBJ2-1, with D unclear. This CDR3 has 14 amino acids. Per germline, CDR1 SEHNR and CDR2 FQNEAQ (reference sequence). Trimming stripped 3 bases from V and 6 bases from J, with 12 bases between. The CDR3 sequence is CASSFLDSSNEQFF. The CDR3 region has the DNA TGTGCCAGCAGCTTCCTAGATAGCAGCAATGAGCAGTTCTTC.

The rearrangement joins TRBV6-5 to TRBJ1-2; TRBD1 matches at 7 bases. In germline, CDR1 is MNHEY, CDR2 SVGAGI. The CDR3 has 14 residues. V shed 4 bases and J 2 bases; nucleotides not matched to a gene: 4. The CDR3 is CASSSPTGNYGYTF. CDR3 bases: TGTGCCAGCAGTTCGCCGACAGGGAACTATGGCTACACCTTC.

This clone was observed a single time. The rearrangement joins TRBV5-4 to TRBJ2-7; D possibly matches TRBD1 or TRBD2 (6 bases each). With 3 bases removed from V and 7 bases from J, the gap between germline ends came to 17 bases. CDR1 and CDR2 from the germline V gene are SGHNT and YYREEE (reference sequence). CDR3 size: 14 residues. DNA of the CDR3: TGTGCCAGCAGCTACCGATGGGGGGCTGGTGAGCAGTACTTC. This sequence encodes CASSYRWGAGEQYF. Full variable domain (rest looked up from reference TRBV5-4 and TRBJ2-7): ETGVTQSPTHLIKTRGQQVTLRCSSQSGHNTVSWYQQALGQGPQFIFQYYREEENGRGNFPPRFSGLQFPNYSSELNVNALELDDSALYLCASSYRWGAGEQYFGPGTRLTVT.

The sample holds a few counts of this clone. The chain combines TRBV10-1 with TRBJ1-6, with D perhaps TRBD1 (5 bases). Trimming shortened V by 7 bases and J by 7 bases, and 17 bases separated the two germline ends. Germline CDR1 and CDR2: WNHNN and SYGVQD (reference sequence). The CDR3 loop spans 15 amino acids. Here the CDR3 reads CASNARATENSPLHF. For the CDR3, the DNA is TGCGCCAGCAATGCAAGGGCGACAGAAAATTCACCCCTCCACTTT.

Points on this clone: A much bigger clone sits one base away, suggesting this may be a read error. CDR3 sequence reads: CASSVTRSYKQYF. CDR3 sequence (DNA): TGTGCCAGCAGTGTGACTCGGTCCTACAAGCAGTACTTC. The gene calls are TRBV2 and TRBJ2-7; no clear D gene. Germline assignment: CDR1 SNHLY and CDR2 FYNNEI. CDR3 length: 13 amino acids.

V is TRBV9 and J is TRBJ2-5; either TRBD1 or TRBD2 may fit D (5 bases each). Germline CDR1 reads SGDLS; CDR2 reads YYNGEE. Between the trimmed V and J ends, which lost 3 bases and 4 bases, there was a span of 16 bases. The CDR3 covers 15 residues. The CDR3 loop is CASSAWDAGAETQYF. The DNA for the CDR3 is TGTGCCAGCAGCGCCTGGGACGCTGGGGCAGAGACCCAGTACTTC.

This clone came up a few times. This specimen includes other DNA sequences encoding the same CDR3. The V call is TRBV9, the J call TRBJ2-7; D gene uncertain. Germline CDR1 and CDR2: SGDLS and YYNGEE. Trimming removed 0 bases from V and 4 bases from J, with 5 bases in between. The CDR3 spans 12 residues. The CDR3 spells CASSVDGYEQYF. The CDR3 DNA sequence: TGTGCCAGCAGCGTAGATGGGTACGAGCAGTACTTC.

The chain carries TRBV28 and TRBJ2-3; TRBD2 matches 11 bases. The ends lost 7 bases at V and 2 bases at J; junction bases unmatched: 11. Germline CDR1 is MDHEN and CDR2 is SYDVKM. The CDR3 covers 17 residues. The CDR3 loop reads CASTSRLAGLITDTQYF. In DNA form, the CDR3 reads TGTGCCAGCACCTCACGACTAGCGGGGCTAATCACAGATACGCAGTATTTT.

The chain uses TRBV6-1 and TRBJ1-2; 7 bases match TRBD1. CDR3 size: 14 residues. Germline trimming cut 6 bases from V and 4 bases from J; bases unmatched to any gene: 8. Germline V gene sequence: CDR1 MNHNS, CDR2 SASEGT. Here the CDR3 reads CASRPTGVGYGYTF. The CDR3 DNA reads TGTGCCAGCAGGCCAACAGGGGTAGGCTATGGCTACACCTTC.

The chain combines TRBV10-2 with TRBJ2-3; 8 nucleotides line up with TRBD1. Germline CDR1 is WSHSY and CDR2 is SAAADI. J gave up 2 bases and V 10 bases, and 5 bases lay outside the gene matches. This CDR3 comprises 13 residues. DNA of the CDR3: TGCGCCACCATGACAGGGGACACAGATACGCAGTATTTT. Its translation: CATMTGDTDTQYF.

This sequence joins TRBV6-5 and TRBJ1-2; TRBD1 might be the D (6 bases). V was pared by 7 bases and J by 3 bases, with 18 bases between. Germline values: CDR1 MNHEY, CDR2 SVGAGI. There are 15 residues in the CDR3. The CDR3 reads CASTPVGGRDYGYTF. The DNA of the CDR3 is TGTGCCAGCACCCCGGTTGGGGGGCGAGACTATGGCTACACCTTC.

The chain couples TRBV28 to TRBJ1-1; weak D call: TRBD1 (5 bases). Deletions cut 6 bases from V and 10 bases from J, with 12 bases between. The CDR3 contains 11 residues. Germline V CDR1 and CDR2: MDHEN, SYDVKM. The CDR3 is CASSPAGRAFF. The CDR3, as DNA: TGTGCCAGCAGCCCTGCAGGGAGAGCTTTCTTT.

V and J are TRBV7-8 and TRBJ2-5, with D tentatively TRBD1 or TRBD2 (5 bases each). Trimming left V 4 bases short and J 1 base short, with 13 bases between. In germline, CDR1 is SGHVS, CDR2 FQNEAQ. CDR3 size: 15 residues. The CDR3 bases are TGTGCCAGCAGCTCCGGGACCTTCTCCCAAGAGACCCAGTACTTC. This codes for CASSSGTFSQETQYF.

This chain uses TRBV5-6 with TRBJ1-2; 7 bases match TRBD1. V dropped 0 bases and J dropped 2; count of bases not matched to a gene: 10. This CDR3 spans 17 amino acids. Germline assignment: CDR1 SGHDT and CDR2 YYEEEE. The CDR3 region has the DNA TGTGCCAGCAGCTTGGCCACCAGGGGGTATTGGAACTATGGCTACACCTTC. As protein: CASSLATRGYWNYGYTF.

The chain employs TRBV11-2 and TRBJ2-5, with D unresolved. The germline V and J ends were trimmed by 2 bases and 5 bases, with 15 bases remaining between them. CDR1 SGHAT and CDR2 FQNNGV come from the germline V gene. The CDR3 consists of 15 residues. In DNA, the CDR3 is TGTGCCAGCAGCTTATCAAGCAACCTGCTCGAGACCCAGTACTTC. Its translation is CASSLSSNLLETQYF.

The gene calls are TRBV13 and TRBJ2-5; maybe TRBD2 (7 bases). This CDR3 has 16 amino acids. V was shortened by 5 bases and J by 2 bases, with 18 bases between the two germline ends. The germline V gene has CDR1 PRHDT and CDR2 FYEKMQ (reference sequence). CDR3 DNA sequence: TGTGCCAGCAGCACCCGCCCGCGGGGGCTACAAGAGACCCAGTACTTC. Translation: CASSTRPRGLQETQYF.

J is TRBJ2-5 and V is TRBV9, with TRBD2 matching over 8 bases. Per germline, CDR1 SGDLS and CDR2 YYNGEE. This CDR3 is 15 amino acids long. V shed 0 bases, J shed 2 bases, and the junction held 3 bases outside the gene matches. The DNA of the CDR3 is TGTGCCAGCAGCGTAGACGGGGGGGTTCAAGAGACCCAGTACTTC. It specifies CASSVDGGVQETQYF.